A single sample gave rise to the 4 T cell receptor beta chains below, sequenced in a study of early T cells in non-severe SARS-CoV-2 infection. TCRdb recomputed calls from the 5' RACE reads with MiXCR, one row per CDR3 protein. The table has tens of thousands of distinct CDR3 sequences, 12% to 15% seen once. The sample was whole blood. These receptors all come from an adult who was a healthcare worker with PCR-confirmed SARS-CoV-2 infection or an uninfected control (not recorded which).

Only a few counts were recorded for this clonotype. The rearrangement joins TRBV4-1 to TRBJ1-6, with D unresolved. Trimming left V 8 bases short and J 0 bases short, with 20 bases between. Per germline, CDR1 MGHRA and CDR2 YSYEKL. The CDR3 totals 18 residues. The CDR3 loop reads CASFPMADGPSYNSPLHF. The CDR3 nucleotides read TGCGCCAGCTTCCCGATGGCGGACGGACCCTCCTATAATTCACCCCTCCACTTT.

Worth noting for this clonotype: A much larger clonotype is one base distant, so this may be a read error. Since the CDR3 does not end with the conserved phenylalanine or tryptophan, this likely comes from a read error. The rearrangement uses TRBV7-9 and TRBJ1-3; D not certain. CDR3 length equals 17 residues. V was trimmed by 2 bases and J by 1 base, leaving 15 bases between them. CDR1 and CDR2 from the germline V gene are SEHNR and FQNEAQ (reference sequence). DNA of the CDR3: TGTGCCAGCAGCTTATCTGGCGCAGGTCGGTCTGGAAACACCATATATTAT. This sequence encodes CASSLSGAGRSGNTIYY.

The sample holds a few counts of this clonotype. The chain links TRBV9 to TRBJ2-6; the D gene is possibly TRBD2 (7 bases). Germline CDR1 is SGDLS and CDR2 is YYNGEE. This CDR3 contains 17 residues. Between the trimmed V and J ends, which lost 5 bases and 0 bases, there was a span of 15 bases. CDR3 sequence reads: CASSRGGGLSGANVLTF. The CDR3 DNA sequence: TGTGCCAGCAGTAGGGGCGGGGGCCTCTCTGGGGCCAACGTCCTGACTTTC.

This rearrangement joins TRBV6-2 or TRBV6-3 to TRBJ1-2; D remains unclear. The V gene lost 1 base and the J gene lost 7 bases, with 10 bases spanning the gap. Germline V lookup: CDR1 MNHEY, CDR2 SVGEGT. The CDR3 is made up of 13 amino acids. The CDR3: CASSYYQVAGYTF. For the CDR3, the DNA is TGTGCCAGCAGTTACTACCAAGTCGCTGGCTACACCTTC.